The entry below gives a single T cell receptor beta chain sequence along with its context. Per germline, CDR1 ENHRY and CDR2 SYGVKD. The CDR3 sequence is 16 residues long. V was clipped by 2 bases and J by 1 base, with 13 bases between them. Produced via immunoSEQ multiplex PCR; TCRdb's table is partial and in-frame only. The repertoire holds about 62,000 clones, with around 82% as singletons. This record comes from a study of blood T cell repertoires in COVID-19. This chain uses TRBV10-3 with TRBJ2-3, with D tentatively TRBD2 (5 bases). The sequencing sample was made of peripheral blood. The TCR comes from a human donor in a cohort sampled during active COVID-19. The CDR3, as DNA: TGTGCCATCAGTGAGGCACCAGCCGGGGGCACAGATACGCAGTATTTT. This codes for CAISEAPAGGTDTQYF.